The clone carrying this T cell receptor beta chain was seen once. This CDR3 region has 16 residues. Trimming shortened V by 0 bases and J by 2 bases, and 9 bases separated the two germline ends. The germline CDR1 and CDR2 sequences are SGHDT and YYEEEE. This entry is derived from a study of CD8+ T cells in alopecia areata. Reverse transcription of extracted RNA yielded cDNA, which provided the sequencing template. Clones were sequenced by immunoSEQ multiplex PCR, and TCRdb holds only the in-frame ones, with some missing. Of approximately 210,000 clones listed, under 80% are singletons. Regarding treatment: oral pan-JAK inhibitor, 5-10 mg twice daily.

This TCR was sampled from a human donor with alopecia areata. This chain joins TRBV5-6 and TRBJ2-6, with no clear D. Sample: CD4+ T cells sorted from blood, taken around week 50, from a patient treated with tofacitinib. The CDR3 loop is CASSLGQATGANVLTF. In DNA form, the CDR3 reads TGTGCCAGCAGCTTGGGGCAGGCGACTGGGGCCAACGTCCTGACTTTC. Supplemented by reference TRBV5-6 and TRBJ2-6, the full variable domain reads DAGVTQSPTHLIKTRGQQVTLRCSPKSGHDTVSWYQQALGQGPQFIFQYYEEEERQRGNFPDRFSGHQFPNYSSELNVNALLLGDSALYLCASSLGQATGANVLTFGAGSRLTVL.